This TCR beta chain was recorded in a study of blood T cell repertoires in COVID-19. As for the study in general: In each case, the material was cDNA or gDNA derived from T cells, B-cell-depleted T cells, or PBMCs.

Across about 22 US areas, participants ranged in age from 18 to 89 years. Authors' data handling: Amplification of reference gene primers was used by the study to estimate nucleated cell counts. Profiled with immunoSEQ multiplex PCR; TCRdb holds only in-frame clones, not every one. V and J calls and clone size follow that table, whereas D and trimming were derived from the DNA. The sample consists of hundreds of thousands of clones, around 85% of them appearing once. Sample: PBMCs or T cells enriched from blood (not recorded which). This clonotype was obtained from a woman between 45 and 65 years old who had recovered from COVID-19.

CDR3 sequence (DNA): TGTGCCAGTAGTGACCCGGGGGTCTCTGGAAACACCATATATTTT. It yields the protein CASSDPGVSGNTIYF. The rearrangement uses TRBV19 and TRBJ1-3; D might be TRBD1 (5 bases). Germline V CDR1 and CDR2: LNHDA, SQIVND (reference sequence). CDR3 length: 15 amino acids. V was cut by 5 bases and J by 0 bases, with 11 bases left in between.